This T cell receptor (beta chain) came from a study of PD-1 blockade in mismatch repair-deficient tumors. For the study at large: All were previously treated, progressing patients with approximately 11 mismatch repair-deficient cancer types.

TCRs were sequenced from a few patients responding to pembrolizumab. Study-level results: Rapid post-treatment expansion, then contraction, generally preceding radiologic response, marked tumor-resident clones.

The method was immunoSEQ multiplex PCR; TCRdb's version includes in-frame clones alone and lacks a portion of them. Among roughly 120,000 clones listed, approximately 91% were seen once. Notes on this clone: Its antigen is undetermined.

V dropped 0 bases and J dropped 4 bases, with 7 bases sitting between them. This CDR3 has 14 residues. The germline V gene encodes CDR1 SEHNR and CDR2 FQNEAQ (reference sequence). The starting material was peripheral blood, obtained approximately 69 weeks after starting pembrolizumab. The rearrangement links TRBV7-9 to TRBJ1-5, with unresolved D. The TCR was taken from an adult with mismatch repair-deficient cancer. For the CDR3, the DNA is TGTGCCAGCAGCTTAGCGGGTCAGAATCAGCCCCAGCATTTT. Amino acid sequence: CASSLAGQNQPQHF. Based on the CDR3 plus reference TRBV7-9 and TRBJ1-5, the full variable domain is DTGVSQNPRHKITKRGQNVTFRCDPISEHNRLYWYRQTLGQGPEFLTYFQNEAQLEKSRLLSDRFSAERPKGSFSTLEIQRTEQGDSAMYLCASSLAGQNQPQHFGDGTRLSIL.